Shown below are 2 T cell receptor beta chains from a single sample sequenced in a study of shared clonotypes between healthy human individuals. Data came from immunoSEQ multiplex PCR; TCRdb stores just in-frame clones and leaves some out. Of some 1,400,000 clones in the sample, roughly 96% were seen once. Specimen: naive CD4+ T cells sorted from blood. As for subset: CD45RA+ positively selected. The source of these receptors is a man aged 25-45 years in good health.

The chain combines TRBV6-5 with TRBJ1-2; 10 bases line up with TRBD1. In germline, CDR1 is MNHEY, CDR2 SVGAGI. Losses at the gene ends were 2 bases for V and 0 bases for J; bases not matched to a gene: 3. This CDR3 is 16 amino acids long. CDR3 region: CASSYSGQGANYGYTF. For the CDR3, the DNA is TGTGCCAGCAGTTACAGCGGACAGGGGGCTAACTATGGCTACACCTTC.

The rearrangement links TRBV5-4 to TRBJ2-7; 11 bases are a match to TRBD2. The CDR3 has 15 residues. V was clipped by 2 bases and J by 4 bases; unmatched bases: 5. CDR1 is SGHNT and CDR2 is YYREEE in the germline V gene (reference sequence). CDR3 region: CASSLVAGGPYEQYF. For the CDR3, the DNA is TGTGCCAGCAGCTTAGTAGCGGGAGGGCCTTACGAGCAGTACTTC.